One and the same sample provided the 16 T cell receptor beta chains below, sequenced in a study of cytomegalovirus exposure and HLA in healthy donors. The PCR employed 60 Vbeta primers together with 13 Jbeta primers. Some clones are missing from TCRdb's copy, which holds only in-frame ones; the method was immunoSEQ multiplex PCR. The data show some 150,000 clones, with about three quarters seen just once and 1.7% held by the top ten. The sequenced sample consisted of PBMCs. All receptors derive from a woman aged 25 to 39 in good health and CMV-seronegative.

The rearrangement uses TRBV7-9 and TRBJ2-7, with D perhaps matching TRBD2 (7 bases). CDR3 size: 14 residues. The V end lost 5 bases, the J end lost 2 bases, and 13 bases lay between the germline ends. Germline assignment: CDR1 SEHNR and CDR2 FQNEAQ (reference sequence). CDR3 bases: TGTGCCAGCAGCAGGGGGGGGGCCCCCTACGAGCAGTACTTC. Its translation is CASSRGGAPYEQYF.

This clone was picked up a small number of times. Other DNA sequences of this sample code for an identical CDR3. The chain carries TRBV6-5 and TRBJ1-2, with D perhaps TRBD1 (6 bases). V was clipped by 4 bases and J by 8 bases, with 11 bases between them. This CDR3 has 12 residues. The germline CDR1 and CDR2 sequences are MNHEY and SVGAGI. The CDR3 DNA reads TGTGCCAGCAGTTCCCCGGGGGGCGGCTACACCTTC. Its protein is CASSSPGGGYTF.

This clone turned up a few times. The J gene is TRBJ2-5, the V gene TRBV6-5, with D uncertain. The germline V and J ends were trimmed by 11 bases and 5 bases, with 18 bases remaining between them. Germline lookup yields CDR1 MNHEY and CDR2 SVGAGI. This CDR3 comprises 13 residues. In nucleotides, the CDR3 is TGTGCCGTCCGCCCGCAGAATGTGGAGACCCAGTACTTC. Protein: CAVRPQNVETQYF.

This clone came up a few times. The chain has TRBV11-1 and TRBJ2-2; D possibly corresponds to TRBD1 (6 bases). V shed 7 bases and J shed 2 bases, with 11 bases lying between them. Germline CDR1 is SGHAT and CDR2 is FQDESV (reference sequence). The CDR3 is 14 residues long. The CDR3 loop is CASTRDTNTGELFF. DNA for the CDR3: TGTGCCAGCACCCGGGACACTAACACCGGGGAGCTGTTTTTT.

The J gene is TRBJ1-5, the V gene TRBV6-1; 8 positions match TRBD1. Germline assignment: CDR1 MNHNS and CDR2 SASEGT. The trim removed 6 bases at V and 3 bases at J, leaving 7 bases unmatched. This CDR3 spans 15 amino acids. The CDR3 DNA sequence: TGTGCCAGCAGCCGCGACAGGGGAGACAATCAGCCCCAGCATTTT. It yields the protein CASSRDRGDNQPQHF.

V gene TRBV30 combines with J gene TRBJ1-1, with TRBD1 matching over 7 bases. The CDR3 consists of 14 residues. V was clipped by 0 bases and J by 0 bases; unmatched bases: 1. Germline V gene data show CDR1 as GTSNPN and CDR2 as SVGIG (reference sequence). Here the CDR3 reads CAWSVTGLNTEAFF. CDR3 nucleotides: TGTGCCTGGAGTGTGACAGGGCTGAACACTGAAGCTTTCTTT.

The CDR3 spells CASTPQGGLTDTQYF. As DNA, the CDR3 is TGTGCCAGCACCCCTCAAGGGGGTCTCACAGATACGCAGTATTTT. This chain uses TRBV7-2 with TRBJ2-3; tentatively, D is TRBD1 (6 bases). The V end lost 7 bases, the J end lost 2 bases, and 16 bases lay between the germline ends. The CDR3 is 15 residues long. Germline lookup yields CDR1 SGHTA and CDR2 FQGNSA.

The gene calls are TRBV5-5 and TRBJ2-2; tentative D call: TRBD1 (6 bases). Germline values: CDR1 SGHKS, CDR2 YYEKEE (reference sequence). V was pared by 4 bases and J by 4 bases, with 17 bases between. The CDR3 length is 16 residues. CDR3 sequence reads: CASSVRDTGSTGELFF. The CDR3 DNA sequence: TGTGCCAGCAGCGTCCGGGACACCGGATCCACCGGGGAGCTGTTTTTT.

The V gene is TRBV6-6, the J gene TRBJ1-2, with a possible D match to TRBD1 (6 bases). Germline CDR1 is MNHNY and CDR2 is SVGAGI (reference sequence). V was cut by 5 bases and J by 7 bases, with 11 bases left in between. This CDR3 is built from 12 residues. CDR3 loop: CASSLTQGGYTF. DNA for the CDR3: TGTGCCAGCAGTCTAACACAGGGTGGCTACACCTTC.

J is TRBJ2-7 and V is TRBV4-1, with 8 bases aligning to TRBD2. This CDR3 has 15 residues. V lost 5 bases and J lost 5; bases outside the gene matches: 11. Germline CDR1 reads MGHRA; CDR2 reads YSYEKL. CDR3 DNA sequence: TGCGCCAGCAGCTTTCGTAGCGGGGACTGGGACGAGCAGTACTTC. Translating it yields CASSFRSGDWDEQYF.

The table lists this clone with a count of one. The chain carries TRBV18 and TRBJ1-1; 8 bases match TRBD1. This CDR3 has 13 residues. Germline V CDR1 and CDR2: KGHSH, LQKENI. V was clipped by 0 bases and J by 9 bases; unmatched bases: 3. The CDR3 nucleotides are TGTGCCAGCTCACCACCGGACAGGGCTAAAGCTTTCTTT. It yields the protein CASSPPDRAKAFF.

This chain links TRBV19 with TRBJ1-1, with D perhaps matching TRBD1 (5 bases). V shed 1 base and J shed 1 base, with 13 bases lying between them. This CDR3 is 16 amino acids long. CDR1 LNHDA and CDR2 SQIVND come from the germline V gene (reference sequence). The chain's CDR3 is CASSIGRGSANTEAFF. The CDR3 DNA follows: TGTGCCAGTAGTATAGGTAGGGGTTCGGCGAACACTGAAGCTTTCTTT.

The rearrangement joins TRBV5-1 to TRBJ2-1; D is perhaps TRBD2 (6 bases). Trimming stripped 4 bases from V and 6 bases from J, with 26 bases between. The CDR3 is made up of 18 amino acids. Per germline, CDR1 SGHRS and CDR2 YFSETQ. The CDR3 DNA follows: TGCGCCAGCAGCCTTTTGGGCAGGGAGGCCAGTAGGAGCAATGAGCAGTTCTTC. Amino acids: CASSLLGREASRSNEQFF.

The rearrangement joins TRBV9 to TRBJ1-2; 8 bases fit TRBD1. CDR1 and CDR2 from the germline V gene are SGDLS and YYNGEE. V shed 3 bases, J shed 6 bases, and the junction held 10 bases outside the gene matches. This CDR3 has 15 amino acids. The CDR3 sequence is CASSDFRGQTHGYTF. CDR3 DNA: TGTGCCAGCAGCGACTTCAGGGGGCAAACTCATGGCTACACCTTC.

This sequence joins TRBV9 and TRBJ1-2; D call uncertain. Germline CDR1 reads SGDLS; CDR2 reads YYNGEE. The germline V and J ends were trimmed by 4 bases and 5 bases, with 15 bases remaining between them. CDR3 length: 14 amino acids. The CDR3 DNA sequence: TGTGCCAGCAGCCCAGAGGTGGGTGGGTATGGCTACACCTTC. This gives the protein CASSPEVGGYGYTF.

The chain carries TRBV6-4 and TRBJ1-1, with 8 bases lining up with TRBD1. The CDR3 has 15 residues. CDR1 and CDR2 from the germline V gene are MRHNA and SNTAGT. V shed 3 bases, J shed 6 bases, and the junction held 9 bases outside the gene matches. CDR3 loop: CASSETGQGLAEAFF. CDR3 nucleotide sequence: TGTGCCAGCAGTGAGACCGGACAGGGATTAGCTGAAGCTTTCTTT.